These 20 T cell receptor beta chains share one sample of origin, sequenced in a study of blood T cell repertoires in COVID-19. Data came from immunoSEQ multiplex PCR; TCRdb stores just in-frame clones and leaves some out. The data contain 200,000 to 300,000 clones, more than 70% of them seen just once; the ten biggest clones take up 12%. Input material: peripheral blood. The source of these receptors is a man older than 75 with acute or convalescent COVID-19.

The V gene is TRBV3-1 (or the pseudogene TRBV3-2), the J gene TRBJ2-7; 8 nucleotides line up with TRBD2. Germline CDR1 is LGHDT and CDR2 is YNNKEL (reference sequence). This CDR3 is 16 amino acids long. After removal of 1 base from V and 0 bases from J, the junction contained 5 bases not matched to a gene. The CDR3 DNA is TGTGCCAGCAGCCAAGCAGGGAGCGGGAGCTCCTACGAGCAGTACTTC. This translates into CASSQAGSGSSYEQYF.

This clone was detected only once. The gene calls are TRBV19 and TRBJ2-7; 7 nucleotides line up with TRBD2. CDR1 is LNHDA and CDR2 is SQIVND in the germline V gene (reference sequence). The CDR3 is made up of 16 amino acids. The junction had 12 bases not matched to a gene; V was cut back by 3 bases and J by 4 bases. For the CDR3, the DNA is TGTGCCAGTAGTATCCTGGGGAGGGAGTTTGCGTACGAGCAGTACTTC. Its translation: CASSILGREFAYEQYF.

The J gene is TRBJ2-5, the V gene TRBV5-6; TRBD2 is a possible D gene (5 bases). V dropped 4 bases and J dropped 3 bases, with 13 bases sitting between them. Germline V gene lookup returns CDR1 SGHDT and CDR2 YYEEEE. The length of the CDR3 is 14 residues. This CDR3 reads CASSSPGEKETQYF. The CDR3 DNA reads TGTGCCAGCAGCAGCCCCGGGGAGAAAGAGACCCAGTACTTC.

The rearrangement joins TRBV29-1 to TRBJ1-2; D is uncertain. CDR3 size: 12 residues. Trimming removed 7 bases at V and 8 bases at J, with 17 bases between. The germline gives CDR1 SQVTM, CDR2 ANQGSEA. For the CDR3, the DNA is TGCAGCGCCCGCCCGGGGAACGGCGGCTACACCTTC. It encodes CSARPGNGGYTF. Full variable domain (remainder filled in from reference TRBV29-1 and TRBJ1-2): SAVISQKPSRDICQRGTSLTIQCQVDSQVTMMFWYRQQPGQSLTLIATANQGSEATYESGFVIDKFPISRPNLTFSTLTVSNMSPEDSSIYLCSARPGNGGYTFGSGTRLTVV.

This clone was seen more than once but under ten times. The J gene is TRBJ2-3, the V gene TRBV5-1; TRBD2 matches 12 bases. The CDR3 has 18 residues. After removal of 0 bases from V and 3 bases from J, the junction contained 8 bases not matched to a gene. CDR1 is SGHRS and CDR2 is YFSETQ in the germline V gene. The CDR3 reads CASSLAASGRASTDTQYF. Written as DNA, the CDR3 is TGCGCCAGCAGCTTGGCGGCTAGCGGGAGGGCGTCGACAGATACGCAGTATTTT.

The chain joins TRBV5-1 to TRBJ2-5; TRBD1 agrees at 8 bases. The CDR3 is made up of 16 amino acids. Germline CDR1 is SGHRS and CDR2 is YFSETQ. V was pared by 0 bases and J by 3 bases, with 7 bases of the junction left unmatched. The CDR3 region is CASSLAETGAKETQYF. CDR3 sequence (DNA): TGCGCCAGCAGCTTGGCCGAGACAGGGGCAAAAGAGACCCAGTACTTC. Using reference TRBV5-1 and TRBJ2-5 for the parts outside the CDR3, the full variable domain is KAGVTQTPRYLIKTRGQQVTLSCSPISGHRSVSWYQQTPGQGLQFLFEYFSETQRNKGNFPGRFSGRQFSNSRSEMNVSTLELGDSALYLCASSLAETGAKETQYFGPGTRLLVL.

The chain links TRBV27 to TRBJ2-3; 7 bases agree with TRBD2. The CDR3 has 21 amino acids. Germline loops: CDR1 MNHEY, CDR2 SMNVEV (reference sequence). Germline trimming cut 0 bases from V and 3 bases from J; bases unmatched to any gene: 21. CDR3 in DNA: TGTGCCAGCAGTTTATCGTTAGCTAGCGGAAGGTTGGTTATTGGGACAGATACGCAGTATTTT. Translation: CASSLSLASGRLVIGTDTQYF.

This rearrangement joins TRBV28 to TRBJ2-1, with 10 bases aligning to TRBD2. The CDR3 is made up of 13 amino acids. Germline V lookup: CDR1 MDHEN, CDR2 SYDVKM. The V segment lost 6 bases and the J segment 9 bases; nucleotides outside the gene matches: 5. The CDR3: CASRASGRGEQFF. The CDR3 region has the DNA TGTGCCAGCAGGGCTAGCGGGAGAGGTGAGCAGTTCTTC.

The chain uses TRBV5-1 and TRBJ2-5; D may be TRBD2 (5 bases). Germline V CDR1 and CDR2: SGHRS, YFSETQ. V shed 0 bases and J shed 5 bases, with 14 bases lying between them. This CDR3 has 15 residues. CDR3 amino acids: CASSLEVTPGETQYF. The CDR3, as DNA: TGCGCCAGCAGCTTGGAAGTGACCCCGGGGGAGACCCAGTACTTC.

This clone was recorded once. The gene calls are TRBV7-9 and TRBJ2-3, with TRBD1 identical over 9 bases. V was clipped by 4 bases and J by 2 bases; unmatched bases: 4. Germline CDR1 reads SEHNR; CDR2 reads FQNEAQ (reference sequence). CDR3 length: 15 residues. The CDR3 sequence: CASSWTGDYTDTQYF. DNA for the CDR3: TGTGCCAGCAGCTGGACAGGGGATTACACAGATACGCAGTATTTT.

This clone was seen only once. The rearrangement uses TRBV7-3 and TRBJ2-7, with 8 bases that match TRBD2. From germline, CDR1 is SGHTA and CDR2 FQGTGA. J was trimmed by 9 bases and V by 1 base; bases with no gene match: 14. This CDR3 is 16 amino acids long. The CDR3 bases are TGTGCCAGCAGCTTAAACCCCCTCGGACTAGCACCGGTGCAGTACTTC. This translates into CASSLNPLGLAPVQYF.

The chain has TRBV19 and TRBJ1-2; D call uncertain. This CDR3 is built from 15 residues. CDR1 is LNHDA, CDR2 SQIVND, per germline (reference sequence). V was trimmed by 3 bases and J by 3 bases, leaving 14 bases between them. The CDR3 protein is CASSISGGRDYGYTF. The CDR3 nucleotides read TGTGCCAGTAGTATCTCTGGCGGCAGAGACTATGGCTACACCTTC.

This sequence joins TRBV11-2 and TRBJ2-7; TRBD1 agrees at 9 bases. With V trimmed by 1 base and J by 7 bases, 8 bases remained unmatched. Germline values: CDR1 SGHAT, CDR2 FQNNGV. This CDR3 is built from 15 residues. In nucleotides, the CDR3 is TGTGCCAGCAGCTTAGGCGGGACAGGGACTGGTGAGCAGTACTTC. It specifies CASSLGGTGTGEQYF.

The rearrangement joins TRBV3-1 (or the pseudogene TRBV3-2) to TRBJ1-1; D is ambiguous. The ends were cut back, 1 base at V and 1 base at J, with 7 bases in the middle. The germline V gene encodes CDR1 LGHDT and CDR2 YNNKEL (reference sequence). CDR3 length: 14 amino acids. CDR3 loop: CASSQGPGNTEAFF. The CDR3 DNA reads as TGTGCCAGCAGCCAAGGTCCAGGGAACACTGAAGCTTTCTTT.

The genes are TRBV4-1 and TRBJ2-3; a possible D gene is TRBD1 (6 bases). The germline V and J ends were trimmed by 1 base and 5 bases, with 19 bases remaining between them. The CDR3 has 17 residues. Germline loops: CDR1 MGHRA, CDR2 YSYEKL. For the CDR3, the DNA is TGCGCCAGCAGCCAAGGACCGGCCAGGGGATCAGAAGATACGCAGTATTTT. Protein sequence: CASSQGPARGSEDTQYF.

The V call is TRBV5-1, the J call TRBJ2-5; 9 nucleotides align to TRBD1. The V segment lost 4 bases and the J segment 5 bases; nucleotides outside the gene matches: 12. CDR1 SGHRS and CDR2 YFSETQ come from the germline V gene. There are 16 residues in the CDR3. The CDR3 loop reads CASSAAGTGSGETQYF. For the CDR3, the DNA is TGCGCCAGCAGCGCGGCCGGGACAGGGTCTGGGGAGACCCAGTACTTC.

The chain carries TRBV7-9 and TRBJ1-1; D is ambiguous. Germline CDR1 and CDR2: SEHNR and FQNEAQ (reference sequence). The length of the CDR3 is 12 residues. V was pared by 5 bases and J by 10 bases, with 14 bases between. CDR3 DNA sequence: TGTGCCAGCAGCCGGGTATCCGGCCCAGCTTTCTTT. Translating it yields CASSRVSGPAFF.

The chain couples TRBV5-6 to TRBJ2-1, with D tentatively TRBD1 (6 bases). V was shortened by 0 bases and J by 0 bases, with 7 bases between the two germline ends. CDR1 and CDR2 (germline): SGHDT, YYEEEE. This CDR3 comprises 15 residues. Written as DNA, the CDR3 is TGTGCCAGCAGCTTGGTGACAGGCTCCTACAATGAGCAGTTCTTC. Translated, it gives CASSLVTGSYNEQFF.

Only a few counts were recorded for this clone. The chain carries TRBV7-2 and TRBJ1-5; D is uncertain. Germline loops: CDR1 SGHTA, CDR2 FQGNSA. There are 14 residues in the CDR3. The V end was cut by 3 bases, the J end by 7 bases, with 13 bases between. CDR3 bases: TGTGCCAGCAGCTTTTGGGGAGAGGGACAGCCCCAGCATTTT. Translation: CASSFWGEGQPQHF.

The rearrangement uses TRBV5-1 and TRBJ1-2; 10 bases map to TRBD1. This CDR3 has 13 residues. Unmatched junction bases numbered 3, after V lost 4 bases and J lost 6 bases. Germline loops: CDR1 SGHRS, CDR2 YFSETQ. The CDR3 DNA follows: TGCGCCAGCAGCCGACAGGGGGCGGATGGCTACACCTTC. This sequence encodes CASSRQGADGYTF.